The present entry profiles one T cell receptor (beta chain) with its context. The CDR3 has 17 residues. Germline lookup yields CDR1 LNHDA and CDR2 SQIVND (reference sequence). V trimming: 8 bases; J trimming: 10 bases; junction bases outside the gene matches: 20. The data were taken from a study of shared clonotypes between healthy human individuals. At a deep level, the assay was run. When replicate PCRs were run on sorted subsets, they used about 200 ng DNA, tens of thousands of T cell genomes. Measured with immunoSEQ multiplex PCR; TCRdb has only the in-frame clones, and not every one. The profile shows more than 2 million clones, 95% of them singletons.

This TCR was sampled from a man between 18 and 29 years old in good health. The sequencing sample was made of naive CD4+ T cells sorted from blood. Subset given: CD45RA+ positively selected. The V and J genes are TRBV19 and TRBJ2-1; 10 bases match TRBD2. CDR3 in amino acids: CASSSFRTSGRVREQFF. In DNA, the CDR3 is TGTGCCAGTTCTTCTTTTCGGACTAGCGGACGAGTCAGGGAGCAGTTCTTC.